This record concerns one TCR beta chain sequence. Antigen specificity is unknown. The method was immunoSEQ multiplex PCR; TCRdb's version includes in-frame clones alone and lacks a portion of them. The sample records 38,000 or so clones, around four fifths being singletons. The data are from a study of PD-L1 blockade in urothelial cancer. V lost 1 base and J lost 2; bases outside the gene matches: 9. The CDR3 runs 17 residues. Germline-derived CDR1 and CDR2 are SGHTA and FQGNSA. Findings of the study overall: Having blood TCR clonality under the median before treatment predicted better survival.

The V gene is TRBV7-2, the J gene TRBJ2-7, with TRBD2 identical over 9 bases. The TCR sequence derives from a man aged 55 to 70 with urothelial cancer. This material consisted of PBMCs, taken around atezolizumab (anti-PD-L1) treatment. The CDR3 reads CASSLVSGSSSPYEQYF. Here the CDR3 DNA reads TGTGCCAGCAGCTTAGTTAGCGGGAGCTCCTCTCCCTACGAGCAGTACTTC.